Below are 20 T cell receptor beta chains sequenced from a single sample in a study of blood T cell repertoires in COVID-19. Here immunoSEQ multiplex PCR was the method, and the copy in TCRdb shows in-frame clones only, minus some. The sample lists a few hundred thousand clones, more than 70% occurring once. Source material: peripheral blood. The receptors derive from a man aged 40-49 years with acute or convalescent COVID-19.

CDR3 DNA: TGTGCCAGTAGGGGACAGTCGACCGGGGAGCTGTTTTTT. Its translation is CASRGQSTGELFF. The chain employs TRBV19 and TRBJ2-2, with 7 bases fitting TRBD1. With 6 bases clipped from V and 5 bases from J, the junction kept 3 bases outside the gene matches. There are 13 residues in the CDR3. Germline assignment: CDR1 LNHDA and CDR2 SQIVND (reference sequence).

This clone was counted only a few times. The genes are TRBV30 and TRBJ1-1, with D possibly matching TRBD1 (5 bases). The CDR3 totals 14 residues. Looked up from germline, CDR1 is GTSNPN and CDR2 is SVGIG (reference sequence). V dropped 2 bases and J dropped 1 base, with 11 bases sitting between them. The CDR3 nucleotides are TGTGCCTGGAGTTACGGACAATCGAACACTGAAGCTTTCTTT. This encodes CAWSYGQSNTEAFF.

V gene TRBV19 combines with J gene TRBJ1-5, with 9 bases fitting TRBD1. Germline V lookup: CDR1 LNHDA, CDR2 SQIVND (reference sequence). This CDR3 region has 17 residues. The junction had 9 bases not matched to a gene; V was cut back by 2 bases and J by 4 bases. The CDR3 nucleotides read TGTGCCAGTAGTATACTCCCGGGACAGGGCAATAATCAGCCCCAGCATTTT. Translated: CASSILPGQGNNQPQHF.

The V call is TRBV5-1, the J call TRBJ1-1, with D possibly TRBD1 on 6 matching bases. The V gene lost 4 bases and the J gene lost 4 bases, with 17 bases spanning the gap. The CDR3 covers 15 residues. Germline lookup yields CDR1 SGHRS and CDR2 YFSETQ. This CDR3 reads CASSPNRASGTEAFF. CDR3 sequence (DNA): TGCGCCAGCAGCCCGAACAGGGCGAGTGGCACTGAAGCTTTCTTT.

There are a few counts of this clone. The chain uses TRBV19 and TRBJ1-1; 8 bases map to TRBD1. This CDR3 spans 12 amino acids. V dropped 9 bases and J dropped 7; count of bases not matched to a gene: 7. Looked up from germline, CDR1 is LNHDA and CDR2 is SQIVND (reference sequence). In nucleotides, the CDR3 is TGTGCCAGCCGAACAGGGGGTGATGAAGCTTTCTTT. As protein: CASRTGGDEAFF.

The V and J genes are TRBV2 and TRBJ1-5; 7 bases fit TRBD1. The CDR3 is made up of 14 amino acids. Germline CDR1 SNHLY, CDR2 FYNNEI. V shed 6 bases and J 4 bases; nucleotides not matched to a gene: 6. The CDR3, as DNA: TGTGCCAGCAGCCCTGGACAGGTGAATCAGCCCCAGCATTTT. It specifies CASSPGQVNQPQHF.

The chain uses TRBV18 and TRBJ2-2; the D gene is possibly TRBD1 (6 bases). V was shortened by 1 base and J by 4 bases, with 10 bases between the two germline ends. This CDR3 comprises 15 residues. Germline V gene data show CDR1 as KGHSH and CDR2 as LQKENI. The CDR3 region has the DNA TGTGCCAGCTCACCACGGACAGAAAGCACCGGGGAGCTGTTTTTT. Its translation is CASSPRTESTGELFF.

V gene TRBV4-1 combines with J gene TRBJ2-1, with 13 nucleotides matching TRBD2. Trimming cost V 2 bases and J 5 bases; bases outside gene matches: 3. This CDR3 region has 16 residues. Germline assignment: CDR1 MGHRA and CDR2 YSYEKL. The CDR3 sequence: CASSQWTSGRNNEQFF. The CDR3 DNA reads TGCGCCAGCAGCCAATGGACTAGCGGGAGAAACAATGAGCAGTTCTTC.

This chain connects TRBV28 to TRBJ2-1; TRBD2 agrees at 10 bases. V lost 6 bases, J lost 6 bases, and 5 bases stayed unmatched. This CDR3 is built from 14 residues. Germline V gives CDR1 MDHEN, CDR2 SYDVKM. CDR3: CASSRAGGPNEQFF. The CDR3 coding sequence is TGTGCCAGCAGCCGAGCGGGAGGGCCCAATGAGCAGTTCTTC.

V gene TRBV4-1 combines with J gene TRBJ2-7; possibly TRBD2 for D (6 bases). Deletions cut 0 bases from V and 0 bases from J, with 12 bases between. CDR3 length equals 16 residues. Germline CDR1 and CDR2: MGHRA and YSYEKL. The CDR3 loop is CASSQDFGGVSYEQYF. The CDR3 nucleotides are TGCGCCAGCAGCCAAGATTTCGGCGGGGTCTCCTACGAGCAGTACTTC.

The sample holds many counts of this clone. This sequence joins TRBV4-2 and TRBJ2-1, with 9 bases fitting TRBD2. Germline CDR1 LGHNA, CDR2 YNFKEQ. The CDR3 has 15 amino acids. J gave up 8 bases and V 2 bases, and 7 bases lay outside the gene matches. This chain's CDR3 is CASSQHFRTSDEQFF. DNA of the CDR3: TGTGCCAGCAGCCAACATTTTAGGACTAGCGATGAGCAGTTCTTC.

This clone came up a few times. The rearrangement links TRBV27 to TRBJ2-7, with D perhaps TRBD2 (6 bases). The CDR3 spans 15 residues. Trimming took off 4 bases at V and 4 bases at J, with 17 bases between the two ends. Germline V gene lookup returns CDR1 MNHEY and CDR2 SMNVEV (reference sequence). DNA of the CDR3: TGTGCCAGCAGTTGGGGTGGCGGGAATGTATACGAGCAGTACTTC. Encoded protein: CASSWGGGNVYEQYF.

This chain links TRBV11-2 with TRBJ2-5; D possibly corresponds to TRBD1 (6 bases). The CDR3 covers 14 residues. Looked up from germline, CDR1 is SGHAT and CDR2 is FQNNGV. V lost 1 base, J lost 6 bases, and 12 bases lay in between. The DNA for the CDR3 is TGTGCCAGCAGCTTAGTTCCCAGGGGAAAGACCCAGTACTTC. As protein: CASSLVPRGKTQYF.

In DNA form, the CDR3 reads TGTGCCAGCAATAGCGGGGGGGCCCCCTACGAGCAGTACTTC. Translation: CASNSGGAPYEQYF. The gene calls are TRBV7-2 and TRBJ2-7; the match to TRBD2 covers 11 bases. Germline V gene sequence: CDR1 SGHTA, CDR2 FQGNSA. V shed 7 bases, J shed 2 bases, and the junction held 4 bases outside the gene matches. CDR3 length equals 14 residues. Full variable domain (rest looked up from reference TRBV7-2 and TRBJ2-7): GAGVSQSPSNKVTEKGKDVELRCDPISGHTALYWYRQSLGQGLEFLIYFQGNSAPDKSGLPSDRFSAERTGGSVSTLTIQRTQQEDSAVYLCASNSGGAPYEQYFGPGTRLTVT.

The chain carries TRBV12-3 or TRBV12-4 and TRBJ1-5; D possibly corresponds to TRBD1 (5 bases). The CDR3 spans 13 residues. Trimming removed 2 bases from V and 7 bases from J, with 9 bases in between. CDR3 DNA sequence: TGTGCCAGCAGTTTATCCAGGGTGCAGCCCCAGCATTTT. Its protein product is CASSLSRVQPQHF.

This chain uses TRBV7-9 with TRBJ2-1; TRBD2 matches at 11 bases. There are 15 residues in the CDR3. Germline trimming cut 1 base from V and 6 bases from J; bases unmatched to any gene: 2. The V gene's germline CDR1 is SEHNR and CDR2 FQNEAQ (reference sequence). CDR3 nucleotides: TGTGCCAGCAGCTTAGAACTAGCGGGAGTCAATGAGCAGTTCTTC. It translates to CASSLELAGVNEQFF.

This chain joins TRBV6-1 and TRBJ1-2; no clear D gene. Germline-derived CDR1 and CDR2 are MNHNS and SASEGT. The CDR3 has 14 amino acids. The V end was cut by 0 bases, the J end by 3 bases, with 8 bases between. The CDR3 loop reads CASSEAEAYYGYTF. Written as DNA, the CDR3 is TGTGCCAGCAGTGAAGCGGAGGCGTACTATGGCTACACCTTC.

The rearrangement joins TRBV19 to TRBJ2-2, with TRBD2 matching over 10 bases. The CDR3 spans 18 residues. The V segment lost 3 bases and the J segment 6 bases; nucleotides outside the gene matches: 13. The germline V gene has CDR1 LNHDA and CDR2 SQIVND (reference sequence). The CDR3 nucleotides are TGTGCCAGTAGTATGGGTTGGCTAGCGGGAGAAAGGGCCGGGGAGCTGTTTTTT. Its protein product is CASSMGWLAGERAGELFF.

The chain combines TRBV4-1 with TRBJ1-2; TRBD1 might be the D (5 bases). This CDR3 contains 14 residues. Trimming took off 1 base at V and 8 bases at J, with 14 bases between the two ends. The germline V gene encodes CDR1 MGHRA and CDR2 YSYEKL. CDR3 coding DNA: TGCGCCAGCAGCCAAGTCAAGGTGCGGGACGGCTACACCTTC. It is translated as CASSQVKVRDGYTF.

The CDR3 DNA is TGTGCCAGCAGCTTGTCGATCGGGGGACAGGGGGTTACCGGGGAGCTGTTTTTT. Its protein is CASSLSIGGQGVTGELFF. This rearrangement joins TRBV5-5 to TRBJ2-2; 11 positions agree with TRBD1. The length of the CDR3 is 18 residues. The V segment lost 1 base and the J segment 5 bases; nucleotides outside the gene matches: 10. Germline V lookup: CDR1 SGHKS, CDR2 YYEKEE (reference sequence).